This is a list of T cell receptor beta chains from one sample in a study of blood T cell repertoires in COVID-19. The protocol was immunoSEQ multiplex PCR, while the TCRdb copy is restricted to in-frame clones and leaves out a portion. Seen here are approximately 250,000 clones, roughly 88% observed once, and the top ten hold over 1%. The sample was PBMCs or T cells enriched from blood (not recorded which). The receptors originated from a woman in her forties with acute COVID-19. The CDR3 runs from the conserved cysteine through the conserved F or W. Each record gives: V gene, clone size, D gene, J gene, CDR3 DNA, CDR3 protein. D genes are given only for firm matches. Clone size is shown for a subset of rows, as once, few, many or a class of expanded clone.

v_gene: TRBV5-1
abundance: NA
d_gene: NA
j_gene: TRBJ1-2
CDR3nt: TGCGCCAGCAGACCTGACATAGATGGCTACACCTTC
CDR3aa: CASRPDIDGYTF

v_gene: TRBV6-1
abundance: NA
d_gene: NA
j_gene: TRBJ1-1
CDR3nt: TGTGCCAGCAGTGAAGTAGAGTTCGCCTTT
CDR3aa: CASSEVEFAF

v_gene: TRBV10-1
abundance: once
d_gene: TRBD1
j_gene: TRBJ1-1
CDR3nt: TGCGCCAGCAGCCTCGGACAGGGTGAAGCTTTCTTT
CDR3aa: CASSLGQGEAFF

v_gene: TRBV2
abundance: NA
d_gene: TRBD1
j_gene: TRBJ2-3
CDR3nt: TGTGCCAGCAGCGACCAGAGGACAGGTTATAGGGATACGCAGTATTTT
CDR3aa: CASSDQRTGYRDTQYF

v_gene: TRBV11-2
abundance: NA
d_gene: NA
j_gene: TRBJ1-1
CDR3nt: TGTGCCAGCAGCTTCCCCGGGACAACAAACACTGAAGCTTTCTTT
CDR3aa: CASSFPGTTNTEAFF

v_gene: TRBV19
abundance: NA
d_gene: NA
j_gene: TRBJ1-5
CDR3nt: TGTGCCAGTAGAAAACAGGGTTTGGCGTCTCAGCCCCAGCATTTT
CDR3aa: CASRKQGLASQPQHF

v_gene: TRBV19
abundance: once
d_gene: TRBD1
j_gene: TRBJ2-3
CDR3nt: TGTGCCAGTAGAGGGGGACAGGGGGGCACAGATACGCAGTATTTT
CDR3aa: CASRGGQGGTDTQYF

v_gene: TRBV11-2
abundance: NA
d_gene: NA
j_gene: TRBJ2-5
CDR3nt: TGTGCCAGCAGCTTAGGGGGACTCCCGCAGGAGACCCAGTACTTC
CDR3aa: CASSLGGLPQETQYF

v_gene: TRBV6-2/TRBV6-3
abundance: once
d_gene: TRBD1
j_gene: TRBJ1-5
CDR3nt: TGTGCCAGCAGTTACAACAGGGGAATCGTTCAGCCCCAGCATTTT
CDR3aa: CASSYNRGIVQPQHF

v_gene: TRBV2
abundance: NA
d_gene: TRBD1
j_gene: TRBJ1-1
CDR3nt: TGTGCCAGCAGTGAACTCGGGACAGCGAACACTGAAGCTTTCTTT
CDR3aa: CASSELGTANTEAFF

v_gene: TRBV2
abundance: NA
d_gene: NA
j_gene: TRBJ1-2
CDR3nt: TGTGCCAGCAGTGATGCCATGTTAGCCTATGGCTACACCTTC
CDR3aa: CASSDAMLAYGYTF

v_gene: TRBV25-1
abundance: NA
d_gene: TRBD2
j_gene: TRBJ2-1
CDR3nt: TGTGCCAGCAGTGATTTAGGACTAGCGGGGTATGACAATGAGCAGTTCTTC
CDR3aa: CASSDLGLAGYDNEQFF

v_gene: TRBV4-1
abundance: NA
d_gene: NA
j_gene: TRBJ1-5
CDR3nt: TGCGCCAGCAGCCAAGGGGGCTATAGCAATCAGCCCCAGCATTTT
CDR3aa: CASSQGGYSNQPQHF

v_gene: TRBV5-1
abundance: NA
d_gene: TRBD2
j_gene: TRBJ2-1
CDR3nt: TGCGCCAGCAGCCGGACTAGCGGGAGGTTGACTAGTAATGAGCAGTTCTTC
CDR3aa: CASSRTSGRLTSNEQFF

v_gene: TRBV30
abundance: NA
d_gene: NA
j_gene: TRBJ2-5
CDR3nt: TGTGCCTGGAGTGTACAGGGATTCGTTGAGACCCAGTACTTC
CDR3aa: CAWSVQGFVETQYF

v_gene: TRBV3-1/TRBV3-2
abundance: NA
d_gene: NA
j_gene: TRBJ2-1
CDR3nt: TGTGCCAGCAGCCAAGGGGCTGAGCAGTTCTTC
CDR3aa: CASSQGAEQFF

v_gene: TRBV23-1
abundance: few
d_gene: NA
j_gene: TRBJ1-2
CDR3nt: TGCGCCAGCAGTCAATCAAAGTTGACAGAGAGCTATGGCTACACCTTC
CDR3aa: CASSQSKLTESYGYTF

v_gene: TRBV19
abundance: NA
d_gene: NA
j_gene: TRBJ2-1
CDR3nt: TGTGCCAGTAGTATAGATGGCATAGCTTACAATGAGCAGTTCTTC
CDR3aa: CASSIDGIAYNEQFF

v_gene: TRBV6-2/TRBV6-3
abundance: NA
d_gene: TRBD2
j_gene: TRBJ2-2
CDR3nt: TGTGCCAGCAGTTACCCTAGCGGGAGGGGGCCTGGCGGGGAGCTGTTTTTT
CDR3aa: CASSYPSGRGPGGELFF

v_gene: TRBV5-4
abundance: NA
d_gene: TRBD2
j_gene: TRBJ2-7
CDR3nt: TGTGCCAGCAGCTTGGCAGGGACTAGCTCCTACGAGCAGTACTTC
CDR3aa: CASSLAGTSSYEQYF

v_gene: TRBV29-1
abundance: NA
d_gene: NA
j_gene: TRBJ2-5
CDR3nt: TGCAGCGTTGAAGATCGGGGGTACTTC
CDR3aa: CSVEDRGYF